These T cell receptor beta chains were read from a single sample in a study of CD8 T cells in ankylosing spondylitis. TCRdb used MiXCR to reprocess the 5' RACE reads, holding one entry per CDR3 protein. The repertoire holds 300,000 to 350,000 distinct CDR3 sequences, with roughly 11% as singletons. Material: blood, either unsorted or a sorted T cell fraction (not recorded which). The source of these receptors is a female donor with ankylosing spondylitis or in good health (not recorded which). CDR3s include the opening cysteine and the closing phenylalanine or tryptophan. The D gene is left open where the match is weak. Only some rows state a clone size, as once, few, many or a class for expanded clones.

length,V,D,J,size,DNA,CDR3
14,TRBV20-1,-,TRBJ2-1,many,TGCAGTTCTCTCCGGGGGCTCTCCTACAATGAGCAGTTCTTC,CSSLRGLSYNEQFF
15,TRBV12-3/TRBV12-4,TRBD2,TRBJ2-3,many,TGTGCCAGCAGTTTATTGGGGGGGGTCGAAGATACGCAGTATTTT,CASSLLGGVEDTQYF
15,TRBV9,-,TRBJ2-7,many,TGTGCCAGCAGCATGAGCGCCGGGGCGATCTACGAGCAGTACTTC,CASSMSAGAIYEQYF
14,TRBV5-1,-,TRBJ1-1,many,TGCGCCAGCAGCTTTGCAAAATCGAACACTGAAGCTTTCTTT,CASSFAKSNTEAFF
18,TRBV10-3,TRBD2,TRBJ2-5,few,TGTGCCATCAGTGACGCTAGCGGGGGGGGTGTTAATCAAGAGACCCAGTACTTC,CAISDASGGGVNQETQYF
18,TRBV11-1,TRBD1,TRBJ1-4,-,TGTGCCAGCAGCTTAGGATCTTTCACCGGGACAGGAAATGAAAAACTGTTTTTT,CASSLGSFTGTGNEKLFF
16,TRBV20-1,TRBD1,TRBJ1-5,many,TGCAGTGCTAGACCCCGACAGGGGTGGAACAATCAGCCCCAGCATTTT,CSARPRQGWNNQPQHF
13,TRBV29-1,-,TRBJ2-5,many,TGCAGCGTTGAGATTGGACAGAAAGAGACCCAGTACTTC,CSVEIGQKETQYF
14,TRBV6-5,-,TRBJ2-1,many,TGTGCCAGCAGTTACTCGCCAGGGGAGAATGAGCAGTTCTTC,CASSYSPGENEQFF
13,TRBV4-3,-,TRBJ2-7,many,TGCGCCAGCAGCCAAGATCACTACTACGAGCAGTACTTC,CASSQDHYYEQYF
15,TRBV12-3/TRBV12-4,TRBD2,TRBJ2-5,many,TGTGCCAGCAGTCAAGAGCGGGGGCTCCAAGAGACCCAGTACTTC,CASSQERGLQETQYF
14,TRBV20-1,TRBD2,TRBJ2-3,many,TGCAGTGCTAGAGTAGCGGGAGGCCCAGATACGCAGTATTTT,CSARVAGGPDTQYF
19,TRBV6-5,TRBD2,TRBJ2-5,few,TGTGCCAGCAGTTACTCTGGACTAGCGGGAGGGCCATCAGCAGAGACCCAGTACTTC,CASSYSGLAGGPSAETQYF
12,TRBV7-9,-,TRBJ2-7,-,TGTGCCAGCAGCTGGCAGTCCAACGAGCAGTACTTC,CASSWQSNEQYF
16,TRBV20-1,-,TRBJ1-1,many,TGCAGTGCTAGAAAAGGCACAGGCGTCATGAACACTGAAGCTTTCTTT,CSARKGTGVMNTEAFF
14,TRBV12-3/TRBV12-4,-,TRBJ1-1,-,TGTGCCAGCAGTGCCCCGGGTGGGGGGACTGAAGCTTTCTTT,CASSAPGGGTEAFF
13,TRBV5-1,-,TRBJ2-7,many,TGCGCCAGCAGCACCGAGTATAACTACGAGCAGTACTTC,CASSTEYNYEQYF
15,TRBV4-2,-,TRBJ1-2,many,TGTGCCAGCAGCCAAGAACGGGGGCCGGACTATGGCTACACCTTC,CASSQERGPDYGYTF
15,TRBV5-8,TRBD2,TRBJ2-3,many,TGTGCCAGCAGCCCATGGACTAGAGGGACAGATACGCAGTATTTT,CASSPWTRGTDTQYF
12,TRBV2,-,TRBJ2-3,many,TGTGCCAGCAGTGTCAGCACAGATACGCAGTATTTT,CASSVSTDTQYF
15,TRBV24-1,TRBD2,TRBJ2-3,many,TGTGCCACCGCGGGAGGACTAGCGGGCATAGATACGCAGTATTTT,CATAGGLAGIDTQYF
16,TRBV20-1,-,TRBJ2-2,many,TGCAGTGCTAGAGATTGGGGAGGCGCGAACACCGGGGAGCTGTTTTTT,CSARDWGGANTGELFF
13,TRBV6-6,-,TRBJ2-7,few,TGTGCCAGCAGGGGGGCTCCCTTGAACGAGCAGTACTTC,CASRGAPLNEQYF
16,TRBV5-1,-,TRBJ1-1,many,TGCGCCAGCAGCTTGGGGGGGGAGTCCATGAACACTGAAGCTTTCTTT,CASSLGGESMNTEAFF
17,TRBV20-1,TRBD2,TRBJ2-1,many,TGCAGTGCTAGAGATCAAGTTGAGCGGGGGAGCTACAATGAGCAGTTCTTC,CSARDQVERGSYNEQFF
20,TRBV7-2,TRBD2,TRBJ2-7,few,TGTGCCAGCAGCTTATCGGGGGGAATGGCAGGAAACTATTTTGGGGGGGAGCAGTACTTC,CASSLSGGMAGNYFGGEQYF
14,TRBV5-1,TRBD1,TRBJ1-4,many,TGCGCCAGCAGCCTAACAGGGGGTAATGAAAAACTGTTTTTT,CASSLTGGNEKLFF
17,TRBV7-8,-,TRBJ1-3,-,TGTGCCAGCAGCAAAGTACCGGGACTAGATATGGGAAACACCATATATTTT,CASSKVPGLDMGNTIYF
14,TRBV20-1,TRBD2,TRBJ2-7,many,TGCAGTGCTGGGGGACTAGCGGCACACCACGAGCAGTACTTC,CSAGGLAAHHEQYF
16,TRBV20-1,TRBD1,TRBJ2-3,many,TGCAGTGCTAGAGGGCCTACGGGACAGGGGAAAGATACGCAGTATTTT,CSARGPTGQGKDTQYF
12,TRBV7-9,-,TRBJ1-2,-,TGTGCCAGCAGCTTTGTCAACTATGGCTACACCTTC,CASSFVNYGYTF
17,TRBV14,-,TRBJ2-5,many,TGTGCCAGCAGCCAGAACGGACCCGGCCTAACTAGAGAGACCCAGTACTTC,CASSQNGPGLTRETQYF
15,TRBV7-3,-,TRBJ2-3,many,TGTGCCAGCAGCCCCCGGACTCTCGGGGCGGATACGCAGTATTTT,CASSPRTLGADTQYF
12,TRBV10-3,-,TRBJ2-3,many,TGTGCCATCAGTGATCAGTTAGATACGCAGTATTTT,CAISDQLDTQYF
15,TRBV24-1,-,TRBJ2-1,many,TGTGCCACCAGTGATAGCAGGGAATCCTACAATGAGCAGTTCTTC,CATSDSRESYNEQFF
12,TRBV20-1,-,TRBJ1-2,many,TGCAGTGCTAGAAAGTCAGAAGATGGCTACACCTTC,CSARKSEDGYTF
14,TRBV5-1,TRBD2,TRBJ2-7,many,TGCGCCAGCAGCTTGACTAGCGGGAGGAGCGAGCAGTACTTC,CASSLTSGRSEQYF
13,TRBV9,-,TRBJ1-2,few,TGTGCCAGCAGCCGGGACTTGGGGGGTGGCTACACCTTC,CASSRDLGGGYTF
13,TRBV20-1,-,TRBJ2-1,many,TGCAGTGCCTCTTACAGGGTAGCCAATGAGCAGTTCTTC,CSASYRVANEQFF
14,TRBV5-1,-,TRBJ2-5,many,TGCGCCAGCAGCTTGGAGCCTGTGGGAGAGACCCAGTACTTC,CASSLEPVGETQYF
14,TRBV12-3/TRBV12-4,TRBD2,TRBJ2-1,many,TGTGCCAGCAGTCCTAGCGGCTCCTACAATGAGCAGTTCTTC,CASSPSGSYNEQFF
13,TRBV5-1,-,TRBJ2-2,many,TGCGCCAGCAGCTTAGGGGTGACCGGGGAGCTGTTTTTT,CASSLGVTGELFF